Below are 5 T cell receptor beta chains sequenced from a single sample in a study of beta chain features in type 1 diabetes. As every portion of the isolated RNA was reverse transcribed, the sequencing read expressed TCRB transcripts. Generated by immunoSEQ multiplex PCR, the TCRdb table keeps only in-frame clones and is missing some. The data hold around 300,000 clones, with less than 15% observed a single time. What was sequenced was central memory CD4+ T cells from blood. The source of these receptors is a young man in good health.

This clone was counted at least ten times. The V gene is TRBV7-8, the J gene TRBJ1-5; 8 positions match TRBD1. The trim removed 5 bases at V and 5 bases at J, leaving 5 bases unmatched. The CDR3 runs 14 residues. In germline, CDR1 is SGHVS, CDR2 FQNEAQ. The CDR3 sequence: CASSRSTGDQPQHF. The DNA of the CDR3 is TGTGCCAGCAGCCGATCGACAGGGGATCAGCCCCAGCATTTT.

This clone was seen a handful of times. The V and J genes are TRBV6-5 and TRBJ1-2, with D unclear. The CDR3 is 16 residues long. The ends were cut back, 0 bases at V and 5 bases at J, with 16 bases in the middle. In germline, CDR1 is MNHEY, CDR2 SVGAGI. The CDR3: CASSYSLNAPSYGYTF. Written as DNA, the CDR3 is TGTGCCAGCAGTTACTCGCTAAACGCTCCGTCATATGGCTACACCTTC.

The chain uses TRBV4-3 and TRBJ2-3; no clear D gene. Trimming left V 3 bases short and J 1 base short, with 8 bases between. This CDR3 is 14 amino acids long. Germline loops: CDR1 LGHNA, CDR2 YSLEER. The CDR3 DNA reads as TGCGCCAGCAGCCAGCCCTGGGGCACAGATACGCAGTATTTT. This gives the protein CASSQPWGTDTQYF.

The chain couples TRBV10-2 to TRBJ1-6; D not resolved. Germline loops: CDR1 WSHSY, CDR2 SAAADI. The V and J ends lost 7 bases and 3 bases respectively, with 4 bases between them. The CDR3 runs to 12 residues. CDR3 sequence reads: CASTNYNSPLHF. In DNA form, the CDR3 reads TGCGCCAGCACTAACTATAATTCACCCCTCCACTTT.

The chain recombines TRBV6-5 with TRBJ1-5, with D perhaps TRBD1 (5 bases). The CDR3 sequence is 14 residues long. CDR1 is MNHEY and CDR2 is SVGAGI in the germline V gene. V was clipped by 10 bases and J by 5 bases, with 18 bases between them. The CDR3 loop reads CATSGAGLYQPQHF. CDR3 sequence (DNA): TGTGCCACCTCTGGGGCAGGCCTTTATCAGCCCCAGCATTTT.